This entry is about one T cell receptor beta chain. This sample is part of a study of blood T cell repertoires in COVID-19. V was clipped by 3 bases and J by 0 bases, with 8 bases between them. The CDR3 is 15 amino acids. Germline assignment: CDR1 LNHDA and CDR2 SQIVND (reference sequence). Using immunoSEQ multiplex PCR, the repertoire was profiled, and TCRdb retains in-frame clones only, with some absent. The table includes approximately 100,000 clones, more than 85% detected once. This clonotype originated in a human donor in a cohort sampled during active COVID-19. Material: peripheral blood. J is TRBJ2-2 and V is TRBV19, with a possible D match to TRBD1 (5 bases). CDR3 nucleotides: TGTGCCAGTAGTATGGGGCAGGCGAACACCGGGGAGCTGTTTTTT. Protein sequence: CASSMGQANTGELFF.